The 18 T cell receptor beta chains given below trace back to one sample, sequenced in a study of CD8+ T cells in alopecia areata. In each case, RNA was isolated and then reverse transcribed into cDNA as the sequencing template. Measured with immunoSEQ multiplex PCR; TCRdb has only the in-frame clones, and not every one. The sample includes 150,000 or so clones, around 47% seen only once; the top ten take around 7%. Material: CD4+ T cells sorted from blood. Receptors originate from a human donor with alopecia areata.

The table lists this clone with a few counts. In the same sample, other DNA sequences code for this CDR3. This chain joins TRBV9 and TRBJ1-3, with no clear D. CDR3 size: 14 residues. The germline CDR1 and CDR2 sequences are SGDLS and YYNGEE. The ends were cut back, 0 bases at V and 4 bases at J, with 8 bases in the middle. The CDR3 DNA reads TGTGCCAGCAGCGTAGAGGGTTCCGGAAACACCATATATTTT. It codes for CASSVEGSGNTIYF.

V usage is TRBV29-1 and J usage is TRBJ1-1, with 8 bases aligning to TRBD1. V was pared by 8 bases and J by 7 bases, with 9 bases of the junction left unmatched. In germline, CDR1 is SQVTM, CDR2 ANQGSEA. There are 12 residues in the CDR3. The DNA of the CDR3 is TGCAGCTTCGGACAGGGCTATGGTGAAGCTTTCTTT. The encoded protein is CSFGQGYGEAFF.

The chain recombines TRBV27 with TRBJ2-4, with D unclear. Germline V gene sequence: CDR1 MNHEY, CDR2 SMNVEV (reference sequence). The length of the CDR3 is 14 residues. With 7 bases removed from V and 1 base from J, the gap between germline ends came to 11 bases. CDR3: CASTLKAAKNIQYF. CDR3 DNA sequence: TGTGCCAGCACCCTCAAAGCGGCCAAAAACATTCAGTACTTC.

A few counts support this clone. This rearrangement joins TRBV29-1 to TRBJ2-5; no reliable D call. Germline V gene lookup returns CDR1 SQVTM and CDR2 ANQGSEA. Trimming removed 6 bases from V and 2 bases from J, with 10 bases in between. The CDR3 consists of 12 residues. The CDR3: CSVPGSQETQYF. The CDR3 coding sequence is TGCAGCGTCCCCGGGTCTCAAGAGACCCAGTACTTC.

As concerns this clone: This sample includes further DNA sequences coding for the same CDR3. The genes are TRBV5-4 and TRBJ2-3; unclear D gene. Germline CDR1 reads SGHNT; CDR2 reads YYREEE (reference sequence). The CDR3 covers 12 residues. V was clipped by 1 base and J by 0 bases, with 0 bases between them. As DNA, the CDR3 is TGTGCCAGCAGCTTGAGCACAGATACGCAGTATTTT. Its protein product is CASSLSTDTQYF.

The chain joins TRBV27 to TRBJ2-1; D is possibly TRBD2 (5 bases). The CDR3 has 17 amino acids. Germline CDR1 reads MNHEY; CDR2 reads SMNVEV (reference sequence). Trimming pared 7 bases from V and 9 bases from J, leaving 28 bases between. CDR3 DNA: TGTGCCAGCACCACCGTCCCCACTAGATTGCCACAGAGTGAGCAGTTCTTC. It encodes CASTTVPTRLPQSEQFF.

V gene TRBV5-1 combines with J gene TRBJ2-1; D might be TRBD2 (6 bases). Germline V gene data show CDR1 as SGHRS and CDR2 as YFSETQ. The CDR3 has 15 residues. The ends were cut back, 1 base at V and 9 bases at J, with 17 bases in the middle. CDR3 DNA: TGCGCCAGCAGCTTGAGGCTAGCTGGGACTGGTGAGCAGTTCTTC. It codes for CASSLRLAGTGEQFF.

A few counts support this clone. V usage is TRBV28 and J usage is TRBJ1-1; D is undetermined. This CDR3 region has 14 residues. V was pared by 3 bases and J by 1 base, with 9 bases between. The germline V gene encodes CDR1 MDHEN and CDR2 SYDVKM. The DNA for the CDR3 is TGTGCCAGCAGTTTGGGGAGGCGGAACACTGAAGCTTTCTTT. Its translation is CASSLGRRNTEAFF.

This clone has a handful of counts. CDR3 in amino acids: CAWSRGVNTEAFF. The CDR3 coding sequence is TGTGCCTGGAGTCGGGGAGTGAACACTGAAGCTTTCTTT. J is TRBJ1-1 and V is TRBV30; D call uncertain. CDR1 and CDR2 from the germline V gene are GTSNPN and SVGIG (reference sequence). V lost 2 bases and J lost 0, with 7 bases in between. The CDR3 is 13 amino acids.

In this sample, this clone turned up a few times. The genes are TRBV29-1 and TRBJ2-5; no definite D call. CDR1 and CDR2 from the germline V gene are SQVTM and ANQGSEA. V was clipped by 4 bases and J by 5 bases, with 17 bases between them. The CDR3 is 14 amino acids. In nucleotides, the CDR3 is TGCAGCGTTGCATTCAGGTTAGCACAGGAGACCCAGTACTTC. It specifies CSVAFRLAQETQYF.

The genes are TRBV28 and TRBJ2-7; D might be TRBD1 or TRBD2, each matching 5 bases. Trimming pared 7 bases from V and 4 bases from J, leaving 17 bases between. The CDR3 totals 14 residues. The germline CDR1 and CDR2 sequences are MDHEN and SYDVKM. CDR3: CASTAGTPIYEQYF. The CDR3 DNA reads TGTGCCAGCACCGCCGGGACCCCTATTTACGAGCAGTACTTC. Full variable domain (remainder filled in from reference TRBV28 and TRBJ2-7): DVKVTQSSRYLVKRTGEKVFLECVQDMDHENMFWYRQDPGLGLRLIYFSYDVKMKEKGDIPEGYSVSREKKERFSLILESASTNQTSMYLCASTAGTPIYEQYFGPGTRLTVT.

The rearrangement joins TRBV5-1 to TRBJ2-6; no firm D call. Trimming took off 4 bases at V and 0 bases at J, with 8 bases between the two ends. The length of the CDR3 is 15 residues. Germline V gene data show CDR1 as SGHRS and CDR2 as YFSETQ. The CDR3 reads CASSTWFSGANVLTF. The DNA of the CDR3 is TGCGCCAGCAGCACCTGGTTCTCTGGGGCCAACGTCCTGACTTTC.

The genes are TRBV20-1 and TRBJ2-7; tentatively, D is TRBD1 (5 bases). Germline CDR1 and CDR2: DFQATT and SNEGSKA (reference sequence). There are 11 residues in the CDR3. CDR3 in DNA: TGCAAAAACAGGAGCTCCTACGAGCAGTACTTC. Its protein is CKNRSSYEQYF.

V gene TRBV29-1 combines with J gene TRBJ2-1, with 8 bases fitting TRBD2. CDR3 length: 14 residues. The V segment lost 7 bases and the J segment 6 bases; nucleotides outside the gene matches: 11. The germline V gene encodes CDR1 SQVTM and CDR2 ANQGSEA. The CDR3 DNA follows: TGCAGCGGGGATAGGGCGGGAGGTCGCAATGAGCAGTTCTTC. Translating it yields CSGDRAGGRNEQFF.

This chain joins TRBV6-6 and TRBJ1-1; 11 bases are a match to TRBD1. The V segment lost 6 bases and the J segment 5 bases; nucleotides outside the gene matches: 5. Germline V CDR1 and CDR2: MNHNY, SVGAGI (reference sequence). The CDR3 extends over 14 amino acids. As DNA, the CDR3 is TGTGCCAGCAGAACCGGGACAGGGGGGACTGAAGCTTTCTTT. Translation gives CASRTGTGGTEAFF.

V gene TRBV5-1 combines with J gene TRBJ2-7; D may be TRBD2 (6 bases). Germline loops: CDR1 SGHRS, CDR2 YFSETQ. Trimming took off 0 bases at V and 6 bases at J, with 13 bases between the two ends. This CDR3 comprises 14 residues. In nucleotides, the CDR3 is TGCGCCAGCAGCTTGGTTACGGGAGCTGTCGAGCAGTACTTC. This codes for CASSLVTGAVEQYF.

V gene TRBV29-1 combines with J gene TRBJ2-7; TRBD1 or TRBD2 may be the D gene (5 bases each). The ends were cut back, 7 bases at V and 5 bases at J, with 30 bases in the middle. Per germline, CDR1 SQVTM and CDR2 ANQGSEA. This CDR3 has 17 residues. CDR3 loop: CSATIGHSGTPAHEQYF. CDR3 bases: TGCAGCGCCACCATAGGGCATTCCGGGACGCCTGCCCACGAGCAGTACTTC.

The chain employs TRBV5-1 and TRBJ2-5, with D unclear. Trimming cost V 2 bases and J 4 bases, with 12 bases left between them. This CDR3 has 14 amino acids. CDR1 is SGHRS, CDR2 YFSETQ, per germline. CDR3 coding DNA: TGCGCCAGCAGCTTTGGTTCGGGTTCAGAGACCCAGTACTTC. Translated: CASSFGSGSETQYF.